Sequencing of this TCR beta chain was carried out in a study of blood T cell repertoires in COVID-19. Study information: Material from acute and convalescent COVID-19 was sourced from the United States, Italy and Spain. T cells, B-cell-depleted T cells, or PBMCs supplied cDNA or gDNA.

How the authors handled the data: For nucleated cells, counts were estimated from reference gene primer amplification. Assay used: immunoSEQ multiplex PCR; TCRdb lists only in-frame clones, some missing. The V and J calls and clone size were taken over from that table, and D and trimming were inferred from the DNA. In the table there are roughly 150,000 clones, around 87% of which are singletons. V was shortened by 8 bases and J by 9 bases, with 14 bases between the two germline ends. CDR1 and CDR2 (germline): GTSNPN, SVGIG (reference sequence). This CDR3 is 11 amino acids long. The chain uses TRBV30 and TRBJ2-1; perhaps TRBD1 as D (7 bases). Input material: peripheral blood. The source of this sequence is a human donor in a cohort sampled during active COVID-19. CDR3 nucleotide sequence: TGTGCCCACGCAGGGGGAGGTGAGCAGTTCTTC. Residues: CAHAGGGEQFF.